This entry lists 10 T cell receptor beta chains sequenced from one sample in a study of blood T cell repertoires in COVID-19. The assay was immunoSEQ multiplex PCR, and TCRdb's table has in-frame clones only and misses some. The repertoire has just over 65,000 clones, 85% to 90% of them found once; the top ten carry over 1.2%. Sequenced input: peripheral blood. The receptors come from a man aged 60-69 years with acute or convalescent COVID-19.

This clone has a single count. The chain carries TRBV5-1 and TRBJ2-2, with 16 nucleotides matching TRBD2. V was clipped by 3 bases and J by 2 bases; unmatched bases: 10. The CDR3 extends over 20 amino acids. Germline V gives CDR1 SGHRS, CDR2 YFSETQ. DNA of the CDR3: TGCGCCAGCAGCTCCCAACCGGGACTAGCGGGGGGGGAAAACACCGGGGAGCTGTTTTTT. It encodes CASSSQPGLAGGENTGELFF.

The CDR3 here is CASSPAGGRQPQHF. CDR3 coding DNA: TGTGCCAGCTCACCCGCGGGGGGGCGTCAGCCCCAGCATTTT. V gene TRBV18 combines with J gene TRBJ1-5; D is perhaps TRBD1 (6 bases). The germline CDR1 and CDR2 sequences are KGHSH and LQKENI. This CDR3 comprises 14 residues. V was clipped by 3 bases and J by 6 bases, with 12 bases between them.

The chain employs TRBV15 and TRBJ1-3, with unresolved D. The CDR3 is 16 residues long. V was clipped by 4 bases and J by 4 bases, with 17 bases between them. Germline assignment: CDR1 LNHNV and CDR2 YYDKDF (reference sequence). For the CDR3, the DNA is TGTGCCACCAGCACCTCCCCATGGGCGGGAGGAAACACCATATATTTT. This encodes CATSTSPWAGGNTIYF.

The chain employs TRBV27 and TRBJ1-1, with D tentatively TRBD1 (5 bases). Germline CDR1 is MNHEY and CDR2 is SMNVEV (reference sequence). CDR3 length: 14 amino acids. V dropped 6 bases and J dropped 4 bases, with 15 bases sitting between them. The CDR3 here is CASSPLGQSTEAFF. The CDR3 bases are TGTGCCAGCAGCCCCTTGGGGCAGAGCACTGAAGCTTTCTTT.

In its sample, this clone was seen a few times. The rearrangement uses TRBV6-5 and TRBJ2-1; possible D gene TRBD1, 6 bases. Germline lookup yields CDR1 MNHEY and CDR2 SVGAGI. The CDR3 is 12 residues long. V dropped 0 bases and J dropped 10 bases, with 7 bases sitting between them. In DNA, the CDR3 is TGTGCCAGCAGTTACTCGACAGGAGAGCAGTTCTTC. Translated, it gives CASSYSTGEQFF.

This clone was observed a single time. The chain uses TRBV7-9 and TRBJ1-5, with TRBD1 matching over 9 bases. V shed 5 bases, J shed 4 bases, and the junction held 6 bases outside the gene matches. This CDR3 comprises 15 residues. Germline assignment: CDR1 SEHNR and CDR2 FQNEAQ (reference sequence). CDR3 protein: CASSRGTGNNQPQHF. CDR3 coding DNA: TGTGCCAGCAGCCGTGGGACAGGGAATAATCAGCCCCAGCATTTT.

V gene TRBV5-1 combines with J gene TRBJ2-5, with no clear D. Trimming removed 0 bases at V and 2 bases at J, with 5 bases between. There are 13 residues in the CDR3. Germline-derived CDR1 and CDR2 are SGHRS and YFSETQ. The CDR3 reads CASSLALQETQYF. As DNA, the CDR3 is TGCGCCAGCAGCTTGGCACTTCAAGAGACCCAGTACTTC. The entire variable domain, with the rest obtained from reference TRBV5-1 and TRBJ2-5, is as follows: KAGVTQTPRYLIKTRGQQVTLSCSPISGHRSVSWYQQTPGQGLQFLFEYFSETQRNKGNFPGRFSGRQFSNSRSEMNVSTLELGDSALYLCASSLALQETQYFGPGTRLLVL.

V usage is TRBV6-5 and J usage is TRBJ2-1; 8 positions agree with TRBD2. J lost 2 bases, V lost 6 bases, and 6 bases had no gene match. Germline assignment: CDR1 MNHEY and CDR2 SVGAGI. The length of the CDR3 is 15 residues. The CDR3 bases are TGTGCCAGCAGCTTACTAGCGGAGCCCTACAATGAGCAGTTCTTC. This codes for CASSLLAEPYNEQFF.

The V call is TRBV19, the J call TRBJ2-7; D is possibly TRBD2 (6 bases). The CDR3 is made up of 16 amino acids. Trimming cost V 7 bases and J 1 base, with 20 bases left between them. The V gene's germline CDR1 is LNHDA and CDR2 SQIVND (reference sequence). CDR3 DNA: TGTGCCAGTAAGCCGATGGAGGGGAGTGAATCCTACGAGCAGTACTTC. Encoded protein: CASKPMEGSESYEQYF.

This sequence joins TRBV11-2 and TRBJ1-1; D not resolved. The CDR3 extends over 19 amino acids. Deletions cut 5 bases from V and 0 bases from J, with 25 bases between. The germline V gene encodes CDR1 SGHAT and CDR2 FQNNGV. CDR3 coding DNA: TGTGCCAGCAGCCCACTTAGCGCAGGCCCTAGCCGAATGAACACTGAAGCTTTCTTT. This sequence encodes CASSPLSAGPSRMNTEAFF.